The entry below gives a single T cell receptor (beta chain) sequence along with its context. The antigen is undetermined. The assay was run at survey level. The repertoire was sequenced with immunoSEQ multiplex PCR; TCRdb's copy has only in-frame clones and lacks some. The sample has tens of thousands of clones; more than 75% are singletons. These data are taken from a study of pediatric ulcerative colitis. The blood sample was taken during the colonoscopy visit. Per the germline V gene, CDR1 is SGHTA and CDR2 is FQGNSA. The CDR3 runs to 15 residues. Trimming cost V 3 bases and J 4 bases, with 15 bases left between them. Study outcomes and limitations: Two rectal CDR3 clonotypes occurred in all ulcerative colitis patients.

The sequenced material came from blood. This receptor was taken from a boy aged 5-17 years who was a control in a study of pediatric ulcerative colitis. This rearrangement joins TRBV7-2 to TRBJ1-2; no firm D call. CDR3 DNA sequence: TGTGCCAGCAGCTTTTCTTTTGAGGGAGGCTATGGCTACACCTTC. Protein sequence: CASSFSFEGGYGYTF.